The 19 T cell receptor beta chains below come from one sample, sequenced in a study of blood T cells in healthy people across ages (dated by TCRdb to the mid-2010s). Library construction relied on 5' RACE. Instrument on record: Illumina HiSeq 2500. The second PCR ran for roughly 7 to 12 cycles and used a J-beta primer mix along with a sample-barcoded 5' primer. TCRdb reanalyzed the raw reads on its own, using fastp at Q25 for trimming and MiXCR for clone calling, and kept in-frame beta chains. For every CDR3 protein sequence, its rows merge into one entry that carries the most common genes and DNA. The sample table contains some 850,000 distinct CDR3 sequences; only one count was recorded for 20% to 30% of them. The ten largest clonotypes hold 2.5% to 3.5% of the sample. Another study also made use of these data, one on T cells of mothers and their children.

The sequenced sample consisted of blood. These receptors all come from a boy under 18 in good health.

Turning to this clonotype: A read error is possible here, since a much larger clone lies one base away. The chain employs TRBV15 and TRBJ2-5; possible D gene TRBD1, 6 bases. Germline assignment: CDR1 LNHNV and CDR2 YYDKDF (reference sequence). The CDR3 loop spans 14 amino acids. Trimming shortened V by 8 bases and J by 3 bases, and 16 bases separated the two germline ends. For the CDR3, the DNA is TGTGCCACCGGGTCATACAGGGATAAAGAGACCCAGTACTTC. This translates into CATGSYRDKETQYF.

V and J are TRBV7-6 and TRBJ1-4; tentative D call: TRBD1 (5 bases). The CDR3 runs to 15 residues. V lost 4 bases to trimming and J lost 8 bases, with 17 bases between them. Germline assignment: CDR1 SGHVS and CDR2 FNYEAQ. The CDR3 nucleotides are TGTGCCAGCAGCTCCTACTCCCGCGCAGGGGAAAAACTGTTTTTT. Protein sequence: CASSSYSRAGEKLFF.

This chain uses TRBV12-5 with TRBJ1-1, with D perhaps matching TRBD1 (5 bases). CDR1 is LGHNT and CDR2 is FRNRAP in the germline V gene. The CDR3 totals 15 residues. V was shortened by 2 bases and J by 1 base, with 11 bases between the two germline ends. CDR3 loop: CASGLPAGSNTEAFF. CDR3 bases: TGTGCTAGTGGTTTGCCAGCAGGGTCGAACACTGAAGCTTTCTTT.

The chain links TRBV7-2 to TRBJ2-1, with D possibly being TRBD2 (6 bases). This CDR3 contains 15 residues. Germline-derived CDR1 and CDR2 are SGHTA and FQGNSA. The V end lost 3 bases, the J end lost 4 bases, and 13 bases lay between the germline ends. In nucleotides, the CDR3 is TGTGCCAGCAGCTTCACCGGTAGCGGTTACAATGAGCAGTTCTTC. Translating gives CASSFTGSGYNEQFF.

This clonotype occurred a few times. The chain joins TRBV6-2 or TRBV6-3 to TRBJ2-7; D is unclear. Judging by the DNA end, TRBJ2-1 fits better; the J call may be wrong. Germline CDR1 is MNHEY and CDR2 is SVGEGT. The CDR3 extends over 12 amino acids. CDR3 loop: CATHGVNNEQFF. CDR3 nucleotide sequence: TGTGCCACCCATGGGGTAAACAATGAGCAGTTCTTC.

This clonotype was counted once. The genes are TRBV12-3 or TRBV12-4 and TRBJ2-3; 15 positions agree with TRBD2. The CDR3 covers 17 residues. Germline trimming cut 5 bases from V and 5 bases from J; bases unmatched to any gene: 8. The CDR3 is CASSQRTSGGALDTQYF. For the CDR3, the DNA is TGTGCCAGCAGTCAGAGGACTAGCGGGGGGGCTCTAGATACGCAGTATTTT.

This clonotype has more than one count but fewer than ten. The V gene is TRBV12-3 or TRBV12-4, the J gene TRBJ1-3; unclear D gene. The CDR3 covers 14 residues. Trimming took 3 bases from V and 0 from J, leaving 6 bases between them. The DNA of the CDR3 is TGTGCCAGCAGTTTGAGGTTCTCTGGAAACACCATATATTTT. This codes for CASSLRFSGNTIYF.

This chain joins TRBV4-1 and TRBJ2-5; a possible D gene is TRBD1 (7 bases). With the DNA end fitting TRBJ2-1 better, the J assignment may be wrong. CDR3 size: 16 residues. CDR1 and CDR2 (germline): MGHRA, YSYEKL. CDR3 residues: CASSLLGQGGYNEQFF. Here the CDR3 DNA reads TGCGCCAGCAGCCTCCTCGGGCAGGGGGGCTACAATGAGCAGTTCTTC.

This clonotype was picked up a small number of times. The CDR3 DNA reads TGTGCCAGCAGTTCGGGTAGGGGCACCGGGGAGCTGTTTTTT. Translated, it gives CASSSGRGTGELFF. The chain combines TRBV6-5 with TRBJ2-2, with D perhaps matching TRBD1 (5 bases). The CDR3 extends over 14 amino acids. V was cut by 4 bases and J by 4 bases, with 10 bases left in between. Germline V lookup: CDR1 MNHEY, CDR2 SVGAGI.

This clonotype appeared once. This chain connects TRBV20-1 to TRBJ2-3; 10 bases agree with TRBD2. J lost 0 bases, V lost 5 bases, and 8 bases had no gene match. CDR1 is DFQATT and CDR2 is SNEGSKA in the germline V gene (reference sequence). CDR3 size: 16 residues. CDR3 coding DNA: TGCAGTGCTGGAGCGGGGGGGAAATCTAGCACAGATACGCAGTATTTT. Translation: CSAGAGGKSSTDTQYF.

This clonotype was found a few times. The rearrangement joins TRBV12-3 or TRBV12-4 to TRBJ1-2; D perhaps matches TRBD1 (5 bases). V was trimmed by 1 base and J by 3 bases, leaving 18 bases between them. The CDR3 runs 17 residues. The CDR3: CASSLGLETDWHYGYTF. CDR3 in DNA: TGTGCCAGCAGTTTAGGGTTGGAGACAGATTGGCACTATGGCTACACCTTC.

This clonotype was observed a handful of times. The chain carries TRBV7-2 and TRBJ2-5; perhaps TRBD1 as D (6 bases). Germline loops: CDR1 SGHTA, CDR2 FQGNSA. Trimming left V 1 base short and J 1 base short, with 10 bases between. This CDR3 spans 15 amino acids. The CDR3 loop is CASSLVGGPQETQYF. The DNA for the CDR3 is TGTGCCAGCAGCTTAGTTGGGGGCCCCCAAGAGACCCAGTACTTC. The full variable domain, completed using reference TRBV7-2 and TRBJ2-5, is GAGVSQSPSNKVTEKGKDVELRCDPISGHTALYWYRQSLGQGLEFLIYFQGNSAPDKSGLPSDRFSAERTGGSVSTLTIQRTQQEDSAVYLCASSLVGGPQETQYFGPGTRLLVL.

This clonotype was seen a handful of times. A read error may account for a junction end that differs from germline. The CDR3 bases are TGTGCCAGCAGCTTAGTCGGACTAGCGGGAGTGTTCTTC. Protein: CASSLVGLAGVFF. The V and J genes are TRBV11-1 and TRBJ2-7; 13 positions agree with TRBD2. The CDR3 has 13 amino acids. The germline V gene has CDR1 SGHAT and CDR2 FQDESV (reference sequence).

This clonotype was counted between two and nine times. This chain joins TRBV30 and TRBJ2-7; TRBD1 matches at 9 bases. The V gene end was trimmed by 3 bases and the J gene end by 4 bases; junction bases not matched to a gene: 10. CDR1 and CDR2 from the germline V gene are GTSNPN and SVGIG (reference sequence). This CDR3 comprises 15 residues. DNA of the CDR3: TGTGCCTGGAGCAGGGGGACAGGGTCCGGGTACGAGCAGTACTTC. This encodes CAWSRGTGSGYEQYF.

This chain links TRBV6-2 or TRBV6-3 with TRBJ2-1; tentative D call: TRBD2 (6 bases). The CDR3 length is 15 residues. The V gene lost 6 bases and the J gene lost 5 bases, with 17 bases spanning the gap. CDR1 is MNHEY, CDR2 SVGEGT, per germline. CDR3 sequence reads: CASSRLGRGNNEQFF. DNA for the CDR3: TGTGCCAGCAGCCGCCTAGGGCGGGGAAACAATGAGCAGTTCTTC.

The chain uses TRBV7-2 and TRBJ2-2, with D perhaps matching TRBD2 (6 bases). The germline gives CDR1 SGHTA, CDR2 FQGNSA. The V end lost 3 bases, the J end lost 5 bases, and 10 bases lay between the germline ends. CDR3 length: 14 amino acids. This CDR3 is CASSFSGDTGELFF. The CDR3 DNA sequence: TGTGCCAGCAGCTTTTCGGGGGATACCGGGGAGCTGTTTTTT. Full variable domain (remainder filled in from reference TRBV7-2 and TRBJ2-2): GAGVSQSPSNKVTEKGKDVELRCDPISGHTALYWYRQSLGQGLEFLIYFQGNSAPDKSGLPSDRFSAERTGGSVSTLTIQRTQQEDSAVYLCASSFSGDTGELFFGEGSRLTVL.

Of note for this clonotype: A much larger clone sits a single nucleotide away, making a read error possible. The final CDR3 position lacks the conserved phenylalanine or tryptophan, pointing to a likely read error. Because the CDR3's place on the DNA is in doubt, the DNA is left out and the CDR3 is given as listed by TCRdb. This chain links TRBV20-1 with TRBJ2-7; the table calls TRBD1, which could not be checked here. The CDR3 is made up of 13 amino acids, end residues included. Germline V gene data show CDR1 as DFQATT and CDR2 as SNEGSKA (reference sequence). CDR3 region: CSARGYGGERSYL.

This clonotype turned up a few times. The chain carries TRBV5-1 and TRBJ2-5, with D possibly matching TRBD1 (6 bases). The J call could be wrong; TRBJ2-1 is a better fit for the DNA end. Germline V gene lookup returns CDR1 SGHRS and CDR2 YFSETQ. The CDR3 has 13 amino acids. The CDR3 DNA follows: TGCGCCAGCAGCTTGACCGGACAGAATGAGCAGTTCTTC. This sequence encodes CASSLTGQNEQFF.

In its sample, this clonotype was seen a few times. CDR3 nucleotide sequence: TGTGCCAGCAGCCCCCTTCACAGGTTAGAGACCCAGTACTTC. Translated: CASSPLHRLETQYF. The J gene is TRBJ2-5, the V gene TRBV7-8; possible D gene TRBD1, 5 bases. The CDR3 sequence is 14 residues long. The V end was cut by 5 bases, the J end by 4 bases, with 14 bases between. The germline V gene encodes CDR1 SGHVS and CDR2 FQNEAQ.